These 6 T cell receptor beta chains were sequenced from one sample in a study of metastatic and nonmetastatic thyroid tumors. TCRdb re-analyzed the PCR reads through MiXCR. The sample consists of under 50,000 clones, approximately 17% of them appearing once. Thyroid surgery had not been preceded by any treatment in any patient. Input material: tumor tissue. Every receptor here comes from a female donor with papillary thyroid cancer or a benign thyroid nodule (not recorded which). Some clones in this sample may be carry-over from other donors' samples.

The CDR3 region is CSARVDVPDTQYF. CDR3 DNA: TGCAGTGCTAGAGTTGATGTCCCAGATACGCAGTATTTT. The chain links TRBV20-1 to TRBJ2-3, with D hard to call. CDR1 is DFQATT and CDR2 is SNEGSKA in the germline V gene (reference sequence). Trimming left V 1 base short and J 4 bases short, with 9 bases between. This CDR3 spans 13 amino acids.

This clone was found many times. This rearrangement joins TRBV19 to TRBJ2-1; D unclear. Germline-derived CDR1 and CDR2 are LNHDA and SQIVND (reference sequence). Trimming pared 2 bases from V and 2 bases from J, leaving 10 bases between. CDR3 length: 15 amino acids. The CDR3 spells CASSISRDAYNEQFF. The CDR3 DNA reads TGTGCCAGTAGTATATCTAGGGATGCCTACAATGAGCAGTTCTTC.

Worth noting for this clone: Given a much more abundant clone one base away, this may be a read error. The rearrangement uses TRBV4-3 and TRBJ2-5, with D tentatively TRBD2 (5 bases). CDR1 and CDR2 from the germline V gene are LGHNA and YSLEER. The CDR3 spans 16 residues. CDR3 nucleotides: TGCGCCAGCATCCAAGATCCTTATGCGGGTAGGGAGACCCAGTACTTC. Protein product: CASIQDPYAGRETQYF.

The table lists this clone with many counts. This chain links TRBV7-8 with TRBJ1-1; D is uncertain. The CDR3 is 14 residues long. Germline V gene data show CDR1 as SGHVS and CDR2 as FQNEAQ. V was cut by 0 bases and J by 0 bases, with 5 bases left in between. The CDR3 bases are TGTGCCAGCAGCTTAGCCCAGTTGAACACTGAAGCTTTCTTT. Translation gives CASSLAQLNTEAFF.

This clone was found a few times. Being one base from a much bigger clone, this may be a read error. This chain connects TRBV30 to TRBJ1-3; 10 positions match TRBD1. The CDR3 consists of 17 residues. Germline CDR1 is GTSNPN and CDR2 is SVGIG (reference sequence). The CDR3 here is CAWSARDRGFSGTTIYF. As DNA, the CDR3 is TGTGCCTGGAGTGCCCGGGACAGGGGATTTTCTGGAACCACCATATATTTT. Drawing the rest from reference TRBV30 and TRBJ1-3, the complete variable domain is SQTIHQWPATLVQPVGSPLSLECTVEGTSNPNLYWYRQAAGRGLQLLFYSVGIGQISSEVPQNLSASRPQDRQFILSSKKLLLSDSGFYLCAWSARDRGFSGTTIYFGEGSWLTVV.

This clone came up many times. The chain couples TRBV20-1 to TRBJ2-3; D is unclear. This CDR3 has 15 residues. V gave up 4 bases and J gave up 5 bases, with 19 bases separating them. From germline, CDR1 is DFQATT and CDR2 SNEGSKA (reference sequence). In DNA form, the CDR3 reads TGCAGTGCTAATTCGGACCTAATTTTAGGAGATACGCAGTATTTT. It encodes CSANSDLILGDTQYF.